This passage covers 23 T cell receptor beta chains from one sample sequenced in a study of blood T cells in healthy people across ages. The second PCR ran about 6 to 12 cycles with a sample-barcoded 5' primer and J-beta primers. TCRdb passed the 5' RACE reads through MiXCR, listing each CDR3 protein once. The data hold over 1.5 million distinct CDR3 sequences, with approximately 50% observed a single time. Specimen: blood. Receptor source: a woman aged 35 to 49 in good health.

V usage is TRBV6-5 and J usage is TRBJ2-5; the D call may be TRBD1 or TRBD2 (5 bases each). Trimming stripped 4 bases from V and 4 bases from J, with 13 bases between. CDR3 length: 14 residues. Germline assignment: CDR1 MNHEY and CDR2 SVGAGI. CDR3 in DNA: TGTGCCAGCAGTTTGGGACGCCACACAGAGACCCAGTACTTC. Translating it yields CASSLGRHTETQYF.

This clonotype was seen many times. This chain uses TRBV20-1 with TRBJ2-5, with D unresolved. Trimming left V 5 bases short and J 2 bases short, with 0 bases between. Germline assignment: CDR1 DFQATT and CDR2 SNEGSKA (reference sequence). CDR3 length equals 9 residues. The CDR3 spells CSAQETQYF. CDR3 nucleotide sequence: TGCAGTGCTCAAGAGACCCAGTACTTC.

The chain uses TRBV27 and TRBJ1-1; TRBD1 aligns across 8 bases. The CDR3 totals 16 residues. V was clipped by 3 bases and J by 5 bases; unmatched bases: 11. Germline CDR1 reads MNHEY; CDR2 reads SMNVEV (reference sequence). The CDR3 bases are TGTGCCAGCAGTTTGGCCGGGACAGGAGTTTATACTGAAGCTTTCTTT. This encodes CASSLAGTGVYTEAFF.

Of note for this clonotype: One end of the junction does not line up with germline, which may come from a read error. The chain uses TRBV7-2 and TRBJ2-7, with 9 bases lining up with TRBD1. Germline CDR1 reads SGHTA; CDR2 reads FQGNSA. This CDR3 is built from 13 residues. CDR3 in amino acids: CVSSPGQGYEQYF. The CDR3 DNA reads TGTGTCAGCAGCCCTGGACAGGGGTACGAGCAGTACTTC.

The rearrangement uses TRBV29-1 and TRBJ2-5; 7 nucleotides line up with TRBD1. Germline-derived CDR1 and CDR2 are SQVTM and ANQGSEA. V shed 5 bases and J 6 bases; nucleotides not matched to a gene: 6. The CDR3 runs 12 residues. CDR3: CSVLEGAKTQYF. CDR3 DNA sequence: TGCAGCGTTCTAGAGGGGGCAAAGACCCAGTACTTC.

This CDR3 reads CASSTRLRGGGNQETQYF. CDR3 bases: TGTGCCAGCAGCACTCGGCTGCGGGGGGGCGGGAACCAAGAGACCCAGTACTTC. The chain joins TRBV6-5 to TRBJ2-5, with TRBD2 identical over 9 bases. J was trimmed by 0 bases and V by 6 bases; bases with no gene match: 14. This CDR3 contains 18 residues. In germline, CDR1 is MNHEY, CDR2 SVGAGI.

This chain links TRBV11-1 with TRBJ2-3, with D perhaps TRBD2 (5 bases). The V gene's germline CDR1 is SGHAT and CDR2 FQDESV (reference sequence). V gave up 5 bases and J gave up 4 bases, with 16 bases separating them. The CDR3 has 15 residues. CDR3 bases: TGTGCCAGCAGCAAAGAGAGGGTGATCCCAGATACGCAGTATTTT. It encodes CASSKERVIPDTQYF.

Comments on this clonotype: A read error may produce the germline difference seen at one junction end. This chain connects TRBV7-9 to TRBJ2-1; D call uncertain. CDR3 length: 18 amino acids. The germline gives CDR1 SEHNR, CDR2 FQNEAQ (reference sequence). The CDR3 DNA is TGTGCCGGCAGCCCCAGGCCTAGGGATGCGGCCTCCTACAATGAGCAGTTCTTC. Amino acids: CAGSPRPRDAASYNEQFF.

The rearrangement joins TRBV20-1 to TRBJ1-2, with D perhaps matching TRBD1 (5 bases). V was cut by 0 bases and J by 0 bases, with 11 bases left in between. Germline assignment: CDR1 DFQATT and CDR2 SNEGSKA (reference sequence). The CDR3 has 15 residues. Here the CDR3 reads CSARDGDGSNYGYTF. Here the CDR3 DNA reads TGCAGTGCTAGAGATGGGGACGGCTCTAACTATGGCTACACCTTC.

The chain combines TRBV14 with TRBJ2-3, with TRBD2 identical over 10 bases. The trim removed 0 bases at V and 2 bases at J, leaving 8 bases unmatched. From germline, CDR1 is SGHDN and CDR2 FVKESK. The CDR3 sequence is 18 residues long. For the CDR3, the DNA is TGTGCCAGCAGCCAAGAGTATACTAGCGGGGAGTCCACAGATACGCAGTATTTT. This codes for CASSQEYTSGESTDTQYF.

The chain carries TRBV5-6 and TRBJ1-2; no clear D gene. Germline CDR1 is SGHDT and CDR2 is YYEEEE. There are 14 residues in the CDR3. V lost 4 bases to trimming and J lost 5 bases, with 15 bases between them. CDR3 amino acids: CASSPKETFYGYTF. CDR3 in DNA: TGTGCCAGCAGCCCGAAAGAAACCTTTTATGGCTACACCTTC. Full variable domain (outside the CDR3, taken from reference TRBV5-6 and TRBJ1-2): DAGVTQSPTHLIKTRGQQVTLRCSPKSGHDTVSWYQQALGQGPQFIFQYYEEEERQRGNFPDRFSGHQFPNYSSELNVNALLLGDSALYLCASSPKETFYGYTFGSGTRLTVV.

This clonotype was counted between two and nine times. The chain has TRBV27 and TRBJ2-3, with 7 bases identical to TRBD2. Per the germline V gene, CDR1 is MNHEY and CDR2 is SMNVEV (reference sequence). The CDR3 runs 14 residues. V lost 6 bases, J lost 2 bases, and 5 bases stayed unmatched. CDR3 coding DNA: TGTGCCAGCAGACCACTAGCGATCACAGATACGCAGTATTTT. It is translated as CASRPLAITDTQYF.

This chain links TRBV20-1 with TRBJ2-3; 7 bases fit TRBD1. This CDR3 spans 16 amino acids. Losses at the gene ends were 0 bases for V and 2 bases for J; bases not matched to a gene: 8. Germline V gene data show CDR1 as DFQATT and CDR2 as SNEGSKA (reference sequence). The CDR3 sequence is CSARDLQGGFTDTQYF. The CDR3 nucleotides are TGCAGTGCTAGAGATCTCCAAGGGGGCTTCACAGATACGCAGTATTTT.

This clonotype was found once. The chain employs TRBV24-1 and TRBJ2-7; 9 bases fit TRBD2. This CDR3 has 15 amino acids. V gave up 3 bases and J gave up 7 bases; unmatched junction bases: 9. Germline V gives CDR1 KGHDR, CDR2 SFDVKD. The DNA of the CDR3 is TGTGCCACCAGTGATACTAGCGGGTTATACAATGAGCAGTACTTC. This translates into CATSDTSGLYNEQYF.

V is TRBV29-1 and J is TRBJ1-1; TRBD1 matches at 9 bases. CDR3 length equals 16 residues. V lost 5 bases and J lost 1; bases outside the gene matches: 11. In germline, CDR1 is SQVTM, CDR2 ANQGSEA. The CDR3 region has the DNA TGCAGCGTTTCCGGGACAGGGAGGAGGGAGAACACTGAAGCTTTCTTT. Its protein is CSVSGTGRRENTEAFF. Variable domain in full (rest from reference TRBV29-1 and TRBJ1-1): SAVISQKPSRDICQRGTSLTIQCQVDSQVTMMFWYRQQPGQSLTLIATANQGSEATYESGFVIDKFPISRPNLTFSTLTVSNMSPEDSSIYLCSVSGTGRRENTEAFFGQGTRLTVV.

The chain carries TRBV14 and TRBJ2-6, with D perhaps TRBD1 (5 bases). Germline V CDR1 and CDR2: SGHDN, FVKESK. This CDR3 is built from 17 residues. Trimming pared 2 bases from V and 0 bases from J, leaving 11 bases between. The CDR3 loop is CASSQRQGNSGANVLTF. Here the CDR3 DNA reads TGTGCCAGCAGCCAACGGCAGGGCAACTCTGGGGCCAACGTCCTGACTTTC.

This chain joins TRBV6-2 or TRBV6-3 and TRBJ2-1; TRBD1 matches 9 bases. Losses at the gene ends were 8 bases for V and 2 bases for J; bases not matched to a gene: 4. CDR3 length equals 14 residues. The V gene's germline CDR1 is MNHEY and CDR2 SVGEGT. The CDR3 DNA sequence: TGTGCCAGCGAGCGACAGGGGGCCTACAATGAGCAGTTCTTC. This translates into CASERQGAYNEQFF.

This clonotype was counted between two and nine times. The V and J genes are TRBV20-1 and TRBJ1-4, with unresolved D. This CDR3 spans 14 amino acids. Germline assignment: CDR1 DFQATT and CDR2 SNEGSKA (reference sequence). V was cut by 3 bases and J by 0 bases, with 8 bases left in between. The CDR3 reads CSARPAATNEKLFF. CDR3 nucleotide sequence: TGCAGTGCTAGGCCAGCCGCAACTAATGAAAAACTGTTTTTT.

This clonotype was picked up a small number of times. V gene TRBV7-2 combines with J gene TRBJ2-5, with 8 bases fitting TRBD2. Looked up from germline, CDR1 is SGHTA and CDR2 is FQGNSA. The CDR3 has 14 amino acids. The trim removed 8 bases at V and 6 bases at J, leaving 11 bases unmatched. The CDR3 bases are TGTGCCAGCGAGATCGGGGGGGCCGTCCAGACCCAGTACTTC. Its translation: CASEIGGAVQTQYF.

The J gene is TRBJ1-1, the V gene TRBV7-3; no definite D call. The germline V gene has CDR1 SGHTA and CDR2 FQGTGA. The CDR3 has 14 amino acids. Trimming left V 5 bases short and J 3 bases short, with 13 bases between. In DNA, the CDR3 is TGTGCCAGCAGCCCCACAACCTCGGACACTGAAGCTTTCTTT. Its protein is CASSPTTSDTEAFF.

V usage is TRBV24-1 and J usage is TRBJ2-5; no reliable D call. The DNA end favors TRBJ2-7, so the J call may be wrong. Germline CDR1 KGHDR, CDR2 SFDVKD. The CDR3 has 9 amino acids. The CDR3 loop reads CATSGEQYF. In DNA, the CDR3 is TGTGCCACGTCTGGCGAGCAGTACTTC.

This clonotype was detected many times. The chain recombines TRBV29-1 with TRBJ1-2, with a weak D call TRBD1 (5 bases). The CDR3 has 13 residues. The germline V gene has CDR1 SQVTM and CDR2 ANQGSEA. V lost 4 bases to trimming and J lost 4 bases, with 13 bases between them. This CDR3 is CSVGGVALYGYTF. The CDR3 DNA reads TGCAGCGTTGGAGGGGTTGCCCTCTATGGCTACACCTTC.

This clonotype was observed at least ten times. The chain links TRBV7-2 to TRBJ1-4; D not resolved. CDR1 is SGHTA and CDR2 is FQGNSA in the germline V gene. The CDR3 is 14 amino acids. Between the trimmed V and J ends, which lost 3 bases and 3 bases, there was a span of 8 bases. CDR3 sequence reads: CASSLGVANEKLFF. CDR3 in DNA: TGTGCCAGCAGCTTGGGAGTGGCTAATGAAAAACTGTTTTTT.